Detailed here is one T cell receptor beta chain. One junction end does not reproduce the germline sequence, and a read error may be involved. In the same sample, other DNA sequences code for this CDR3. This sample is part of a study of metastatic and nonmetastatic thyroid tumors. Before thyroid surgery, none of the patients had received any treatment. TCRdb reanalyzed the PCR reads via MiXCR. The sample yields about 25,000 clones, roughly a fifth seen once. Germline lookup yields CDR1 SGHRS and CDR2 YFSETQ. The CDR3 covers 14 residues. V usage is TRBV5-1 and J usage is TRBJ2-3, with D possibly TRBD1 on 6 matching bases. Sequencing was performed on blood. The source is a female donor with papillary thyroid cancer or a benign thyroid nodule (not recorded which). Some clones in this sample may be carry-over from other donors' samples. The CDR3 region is CASSSSVGADTQYF. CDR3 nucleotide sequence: TGCGCCAGCAGCTCCAGTGTGGGGGCAGATACACAGTATTTC.